A single sample is the source of the 17 T cell receptor beta chains below, sequenced in a study of STAT5B mutations in CD4+ large granular lymphocyte leukemia. This table comes from immunoSEQ multiplex PCR, and its TCRdb copy is limited to in-frame clones, with some not included. The table includes around 48,000 clones, around 70% detected once. The material sequenced was CD4+ T cells from blood buffy coats. The receptors come from a human donor in good health.

The chain uses TRBV18 and TRBJ1-1; D remains unclear. The V end lost 2 bases, the J end lost 7 bases, and 11 bases lay between the germline ends. The CDR3 has 13 amino acids. The V gene's germline CDR1 is KGHSH and CDR2 LQKENI. The CDR3 DNA reads TGTGCCAGCTCACCAGAGAACCGGGGTGAAGCTTTCTTT. Translating it yields CASSPENRGEAFF.

The chain couples TRBV5-6 to TRBJ2-3; D assignment may be TRBD1 or TRBD2 (6 bases each). V lost 1 base to trimming and J lost 8 bases, with 11 bases between them. The CDR3 runs 13 residues. Germline CDR1 is SGHDT and CDR2 is YYEEEE. CDR3 DNA sequence: TGTGCCAGCAGCTTGACCTCGGGGGCTACGCAGTATTTT. The encoded protein is CASSLTSGATQYF.

This clone was observed a few times. The chain combines TRBV5-1 with TRBJ2-5, with 16 bases identical to TRBD2. This CDR3 is 15 amino acids long. CDR1 is SGHRS, CDR2 YFSETQ, per germline. V shed 1 base, J shed 12 bases, and the junction held 6 bases outside the gene matches. The CDR3 coding sequence is TGCGCCAGCAGCTTGTCCGGGACTAGCGGGGGGGCAGAGTACTTC. Protein product: CASSLSGTSGGAEYF.

V usage is TRBV5-1 and J usage is TRBJ2-3; 7 bases line up with TRBD2. The CDR3 length is 14 residues. After removal of 0 bases from V and 6 bases from J, the junction contained 4 bases not matched to a gene. Germline V gene data show CDR1 as SGHRS and CDR2 as YFSETQ. CDR3: CASSLGAGRDTQYF. The CDR3 nucleotides read TGCGCCAGCAGCTTGGGAGCGGGGAGGGATACGCAGTATTTT.

V and J are TRBV14 and TRBJ2-7; 7 positions agree with TRBD2. V shed 1 base, J shed 3 bases, and the junction held 12 bases outside the gene matches. Germline-derived CDR1 and CDR2 are SGHDN and FVKESK. This CDR3 contains 17 residues. The CDR3 reads CASSQAKSGDYRYEQYF. The CDR3 DNA reads TGTGCCAGCAGCCAAGCGAAGAGCGGGGACTACCGCTACGAGCAGTACTTC.

This clone was picked up one time. V usage is TRBV7-2 and J usage is TRBJ1-1; D perhaps matches TRBD1 (5 bases). This CDR3 contains 13 residues. CDR1 and CDR2 (germline): SGHTA, FQGNSA. V was shortened by 7 bases and J by 4 bases, with 13 bases between the two germline ends. CDR3 protein: CASIWSGGTEAFF. The CDR3 coding sequence is TGTGCCAGCATTTGGTCGGGGGGCACTGAAGCTTTCTTT.

V and J are TRBV29-1 and TRBJ1-2; D call uncertain. CDR1 and CDR2 from the germline V gene are SQVTM and ANQGSEA. The CDR3 runs 11 residues. Trimming took 0 bases from V and 8 from J, leaving 7 bases between them. CDR3 region: CSVEDRVGYTF. The CDR3 DNA reads as TGCAGCGTTGAAGATAGAGTGGGCTACACCTTC.

V usage is TRBV5-1 and J usage is TRBJ2-7; either TRBD1 or TRBD2 may fit D (6 bases each). This CDR3 contains 15 residues. CDR1 and CDR2 (germline): SGHRS, YFSETQ. The germline V and J ends were trimmed by 0 bases and 3 bases, with 13 bases remaining between them. This chain's CDR3 is CASSLDEGGFYEQYF. The DNA of the CDR3 is TGCGCCAGCAGCTTGGATGAGGGGGGATTCTACGAGCAGTACTTC.

The chain links TRBV6-1 to TRBJ1-2, with 7 bases matching TRBD1. This CDR3 has 15 amino acids. The junction had 7 bases not matched to a gene; V was cut back by 3 bases and J by 3 bases. From germline, CDR1 is MNHNS and CDR2 SASEGT. DNA for the CDR3: TGTGCCAGCAGTGACTCTCACAGGGGCCACTATGGCTACACCTTC. Encoded protein: CASSDSHRGHYGYTF.

This clone was seen a single time. V gene TRBV11-2 combines with J gene TRBJ2-1, with D possibly being TRBD1 (6 bases). Trimming removed 6 bases from V and 2 bases from J, with 14 bases in between. Germline CDR1 and CDR2: SGHAT and FQNNGV. This CDR3 has 15 amino acids. CDR3 coding DNA: TGTGCCAGCAGTTCACAGCAGGGGCCCTACAATGAGCAGTTCTTC. As protein: CASSSQQGPYNEQFF.

This clone was seen only a few times. Other DNA sequences within the sample encode an identical CDR3. The chain employs TRBV19 and TRBJ1-6; the D gene is possibly TRBD1 (5 bases). The CDR3 sequence is 14 residues long. Germline V lookup: CDR1 LNHDA, CDR2 SQIVND (reference sequence). Trimming left V 2 bases short and J 9 bases short, with 11 bases between. In DNA, the CDR3 is TGTGCCAGTAGTATAAAGCAGGGTGGTTCACCCCTCCACTTT. The encoded protein is CASSIKQGGSPLHF.

The gene calls are TRBV30 and TRBJ1-2; 7 bases align to TRBD1. Losses at the gene ends were 0 bases for V and 8 bases for J; bases not matched to a gene: 9. Germline CDR1 GTSNPN, CDR2 SVGIG (reference sequence). This CDR3 comprises 14 residues. CDR3: CAWSVLQGGGGYTF. The CDR3 nucleotides read TGTGCCTGGAGTGTACTGCAGGGGGGAGGGGGCTACACCTTC.

A few counts support this clone. This chain uses TRBV5-5 with TRBJ2-5; TRBD1 is a possible D gene (5 bases). CDR1 is SGHKS, CDR2 YYEKEE, per germline (reference sequence). Trimming cost V 1 base and J 2 bases, with 6 bases left between them. The CDR3 sequence is 13 residues long. CDR3 region: CASSLSGQETQYF. CDR3 in DNA: TGTGCCAGCAGCTTGTCAGGGCAAGAGACCCAGTACTTC.

This sequence joins TRBV19 and TRBJ1-2, with no clear D. CDR1 is LNHDA and CDR2 is SQIVND in the germline V gene (reference sequence). Trimming took 6 bases from V and 2 from J, leaving 1 base between them. The CDR3 has 10 residues. The CDR3 loop reads CASSNYGYTF. DNA for the CDR3: TGTGCCAGTAGCAACTATGGCTACACCTTC.

The chain has TRBV10-3 and TRBJ1-2; D gene unclear. Germline CDR1 and CDR2: ENHRY and SYGVKD. The CDR3 covers 12 residues. The V gene lost 4 bases and the J gene lost 6 bases, with 9 bases spanning the gap. CDR3 in amino acids: CAISGAGDGYTF. CDR3 in DNA: TGTGCCATCAGTGGCGCAGGAGATGGCTACACCTTC.

The CDR3 DNA sequence: TGTGCCTCCTCGGGAGCAACTAATGAAAAACTGTTTTTT. Residues: CASSGATNEKLFF. J is TRBJ1-4 and V is TRBV2; D ambiguous. CDR1 and CDR2 from the germline V gene are SNHLY and FYNNEI. CDR3 length: 13 amino acids. Trimming left V 11 bases short and J 0 bases short, with 10 bases between.

The genes are TRBV5-1 and TRBJ2-7; no reliable D call. The CDR3 length is 13 residues. The V gene lost 0 bases and the J gene lost 2 bases, with 6 bases spanning the gap. Germline V gene data show CDR1 as SGHRS and CDR2 as YFSETQ. The CDR3 loop is CASSLGWTYEQYF. The CDR3 DNA reads TGCGCCAGCAGCTTGGGGTGGACCTACGAGCAGTACTTC.